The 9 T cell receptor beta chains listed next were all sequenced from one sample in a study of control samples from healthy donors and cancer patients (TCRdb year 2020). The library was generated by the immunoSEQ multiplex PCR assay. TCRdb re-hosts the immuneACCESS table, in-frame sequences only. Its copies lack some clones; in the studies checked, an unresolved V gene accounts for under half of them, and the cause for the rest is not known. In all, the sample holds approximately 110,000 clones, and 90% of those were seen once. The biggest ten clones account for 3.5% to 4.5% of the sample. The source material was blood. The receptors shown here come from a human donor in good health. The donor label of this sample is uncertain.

The CDR3 bases are TGTGCCAGCAGCTTAGAGGCACTAGCGGGGAGGCGCGAGGAGACCCAGTACTTC. Its translation is CASSLEALAGRREETQYF. J is TRBJ2-5 and V is TRBV7-2; 10 nucleotides match TRBD2. Germline loops: CDR1 SGHTA, CDR2 FQGNSA. The CDR3 runs 18 residues. The junction had 13 bases not matched to a gene; V was cut back by 1 base and J by 5 bases. Together with reference TRBV7-2 and TRBJ2-5, the CDR3 gives the full variable domain: GAGVSQSPSNKVTEKGKDVELRCDPISGHTALYWYRQSLGQGLEFLIYFQGNSAPDKSGLPSDRFSAERTGGSVSTLTIQRTQQEDSAVYLCASSLEALAGRREETQYFGPGTRLLVL.

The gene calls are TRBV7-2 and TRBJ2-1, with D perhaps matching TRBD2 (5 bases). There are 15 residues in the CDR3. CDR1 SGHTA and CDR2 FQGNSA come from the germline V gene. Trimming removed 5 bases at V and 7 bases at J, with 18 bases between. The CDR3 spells CASSAYIGNQNEQFF. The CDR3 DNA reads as TGTGCCAGCAGCGCCTATATCGGGAATCAGAATGAGCAGTTCTTC.

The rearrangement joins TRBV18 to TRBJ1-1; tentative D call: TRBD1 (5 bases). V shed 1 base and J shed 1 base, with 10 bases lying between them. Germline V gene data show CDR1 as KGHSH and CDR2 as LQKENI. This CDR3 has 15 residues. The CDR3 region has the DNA TGTGCCAGCTCACCACTAACTGGGGCGAACACTGAAGCTTTCTTT. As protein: CASSPLTGANTEAFF.

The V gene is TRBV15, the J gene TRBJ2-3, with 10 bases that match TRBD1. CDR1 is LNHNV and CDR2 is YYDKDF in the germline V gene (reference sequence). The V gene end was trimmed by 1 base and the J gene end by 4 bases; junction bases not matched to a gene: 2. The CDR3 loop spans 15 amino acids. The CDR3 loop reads CATSRGGQGSDTQYF. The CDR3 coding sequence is TGTGCCACCAGCAGAGGGGGACAGGGGTCAGATACGCAGTATTTT.

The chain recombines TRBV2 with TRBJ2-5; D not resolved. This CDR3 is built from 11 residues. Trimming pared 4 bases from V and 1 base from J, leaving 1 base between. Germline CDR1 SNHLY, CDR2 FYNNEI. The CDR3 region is CASSAQETQYF. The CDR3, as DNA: TGTGCCAGCAGTGCCCAAGAGACCCAGTACTTC.

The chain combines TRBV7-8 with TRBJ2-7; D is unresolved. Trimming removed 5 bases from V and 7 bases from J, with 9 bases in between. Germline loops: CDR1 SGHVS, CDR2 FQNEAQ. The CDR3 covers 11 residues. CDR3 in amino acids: CASSPLLEQYF. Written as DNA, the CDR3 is TGTGCCAGCAGCCCCCTTTTGGAGCAGTACTTC. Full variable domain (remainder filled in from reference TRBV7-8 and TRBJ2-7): GAGVSQSPRYKVAKRGQDVALRCDPISGHVSLFWYQQALGQGPEFLTYFQNEAQLDKSGLPSDRFFAERPEGSVSTLKIQRTQQEDSAVYLCASSPLLEQYFGPGTRLTVT.

CDR3 sequence: CASSLDRGDRGRETQYF. The CDR3 nucleotides are TGTGCCAGCAGCTTAGACCGAGGGGACAGGGGTAGAGAGACCCAGTACTTC. The chain has TRBV7-8 and TRBJ2-5, with 10 bases that match TRBD1. V lost 1 base, J lost 4 bases, and 9 bases stayed unmatched. The CDR3 extends over 17 amino acids. Looked up from germline, CDR1 is SGHVS and CDR2 is FQNEAQ. Full variable domain (missing parts from reference TRBV7-8 and TRBJ2-5): GAGVSQSPRYKVAKRGQDVALRCDPISGHVSLFWYQQALGQGPEFLTYFQNEAQLDKSGLPSDRFFAERPEGSVSTLKIQRTQQEDSAVYLCASSLDRGDRGRETQYFGPGTRLLVL.

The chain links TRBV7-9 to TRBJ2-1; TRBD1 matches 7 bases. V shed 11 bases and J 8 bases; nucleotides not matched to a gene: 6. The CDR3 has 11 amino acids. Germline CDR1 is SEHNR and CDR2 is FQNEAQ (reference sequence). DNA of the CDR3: TGTGCCGCTGCTAGGGGGCATGAGCAGTTCTTC. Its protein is CAAARGHEQFF.

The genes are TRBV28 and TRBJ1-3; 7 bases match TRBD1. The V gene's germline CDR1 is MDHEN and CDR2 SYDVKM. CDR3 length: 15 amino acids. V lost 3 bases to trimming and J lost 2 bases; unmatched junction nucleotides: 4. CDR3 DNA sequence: TGTGCCAGCAGTTTTGACAGGGTCCCTGGAAACACCATATATTTT. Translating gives CASSFDRVPGNTIYF. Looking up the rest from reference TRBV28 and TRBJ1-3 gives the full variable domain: DVKVTQSSRYLVKRTGEKVFLECVQDMDHENMFWYRQDPGLGLRLIYFSYDVKMKEKGDIPEGYSVSREKKERFSLILESASTNQTSMYLCASSFDRVPGNTIYFGEGSWLTVV.